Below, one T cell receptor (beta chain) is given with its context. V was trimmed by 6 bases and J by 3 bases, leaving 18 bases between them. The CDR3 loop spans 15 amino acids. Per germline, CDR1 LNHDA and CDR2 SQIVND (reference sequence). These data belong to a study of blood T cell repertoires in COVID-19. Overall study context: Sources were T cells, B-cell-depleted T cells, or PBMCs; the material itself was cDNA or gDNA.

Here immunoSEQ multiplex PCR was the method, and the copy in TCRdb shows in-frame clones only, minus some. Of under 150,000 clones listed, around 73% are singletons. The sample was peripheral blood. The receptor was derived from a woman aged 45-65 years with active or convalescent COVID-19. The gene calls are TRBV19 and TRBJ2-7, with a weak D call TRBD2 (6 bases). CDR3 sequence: CASSETGLTNYEQYF. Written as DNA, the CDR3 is TGTGCCAGTAGCGAGACTGGACTAACTAACTACGAGCAGTACTTC. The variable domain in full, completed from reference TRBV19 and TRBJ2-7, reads DGGITQSPKYLFRKEGQNVTLSCEQNLNHDAMYWYRQDPGQGLRLIYYSQIVNDFQKGDIAEGYSVSREKKESFPLTVTSAQKNPTAFYLCASSETGLTNYEQYFGPGTRLTVT.